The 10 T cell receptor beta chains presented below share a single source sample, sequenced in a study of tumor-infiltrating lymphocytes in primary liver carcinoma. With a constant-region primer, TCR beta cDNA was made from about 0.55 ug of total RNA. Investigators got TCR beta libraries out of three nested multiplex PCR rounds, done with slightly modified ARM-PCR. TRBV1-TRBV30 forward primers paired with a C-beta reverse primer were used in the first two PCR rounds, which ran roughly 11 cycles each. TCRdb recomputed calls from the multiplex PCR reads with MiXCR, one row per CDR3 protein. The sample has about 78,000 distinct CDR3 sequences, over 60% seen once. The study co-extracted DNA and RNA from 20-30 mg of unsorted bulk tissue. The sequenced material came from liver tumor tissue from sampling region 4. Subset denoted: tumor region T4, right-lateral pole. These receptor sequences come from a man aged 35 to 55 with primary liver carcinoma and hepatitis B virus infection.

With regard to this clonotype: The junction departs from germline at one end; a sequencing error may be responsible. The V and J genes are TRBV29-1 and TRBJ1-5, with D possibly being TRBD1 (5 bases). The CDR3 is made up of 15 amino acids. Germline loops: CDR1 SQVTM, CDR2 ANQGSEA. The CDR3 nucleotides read TGCGACGTCGCGACCGGGGGTGGTAGCAATCAACCCCAGCATTTT. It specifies CDVATGGGSNQPQHF.

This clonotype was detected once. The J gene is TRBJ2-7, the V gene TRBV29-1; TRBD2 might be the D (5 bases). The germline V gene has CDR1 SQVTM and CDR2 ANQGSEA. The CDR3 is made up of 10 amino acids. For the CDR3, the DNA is TGCAGGGCTGGGGAGTACGAGCAGTACTTC. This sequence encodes CRAGEYEQYF.

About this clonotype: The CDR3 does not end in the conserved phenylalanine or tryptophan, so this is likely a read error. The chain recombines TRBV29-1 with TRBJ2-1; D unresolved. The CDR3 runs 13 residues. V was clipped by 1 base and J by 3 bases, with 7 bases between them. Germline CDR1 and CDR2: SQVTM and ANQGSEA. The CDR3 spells CSVEGADYNEQFI. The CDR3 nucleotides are TGCAGCGTTGAAGGGGCCGACTACAATGAGCAGTTCATC.

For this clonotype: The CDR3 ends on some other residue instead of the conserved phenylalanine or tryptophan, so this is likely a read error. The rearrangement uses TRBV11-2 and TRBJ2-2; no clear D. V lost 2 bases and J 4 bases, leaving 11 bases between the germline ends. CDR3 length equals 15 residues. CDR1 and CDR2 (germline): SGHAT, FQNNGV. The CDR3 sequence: CASSLFGWGTGELFS. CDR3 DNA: TGTGCCAGCAGCTTATTCGGATGGGGCACCGGGGAGCTGTTTTCT.

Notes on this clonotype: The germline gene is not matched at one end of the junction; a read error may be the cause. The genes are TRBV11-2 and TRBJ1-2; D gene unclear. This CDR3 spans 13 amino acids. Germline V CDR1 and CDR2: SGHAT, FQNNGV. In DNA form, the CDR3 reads TGTGCCAGCAGCTTAGATGGGATCTATAGCTACACCTTC. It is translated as CASSLDGIYSYTF.

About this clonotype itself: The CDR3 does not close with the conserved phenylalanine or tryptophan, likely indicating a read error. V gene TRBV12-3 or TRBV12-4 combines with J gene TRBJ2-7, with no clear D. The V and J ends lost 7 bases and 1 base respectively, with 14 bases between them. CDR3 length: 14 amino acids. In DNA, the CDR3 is TGTGCCAGCAATAGGATTGAAGCTTCCTACGAGCAGTACTTA. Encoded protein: CASNRIEASYEQYL.

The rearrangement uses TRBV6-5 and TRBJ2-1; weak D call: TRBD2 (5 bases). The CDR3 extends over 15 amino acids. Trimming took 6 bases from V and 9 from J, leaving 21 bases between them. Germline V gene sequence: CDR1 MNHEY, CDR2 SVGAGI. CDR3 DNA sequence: TGTGCCAGCAGACCTAATGGGAGTGGCGAGGGTGAGCAGTTCTTC. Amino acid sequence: CASRPNGSGEGEQFF.

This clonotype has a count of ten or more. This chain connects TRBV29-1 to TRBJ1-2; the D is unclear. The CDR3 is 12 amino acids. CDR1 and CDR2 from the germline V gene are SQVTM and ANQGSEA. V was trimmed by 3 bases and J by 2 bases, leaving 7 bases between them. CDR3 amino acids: CSVEEENYGYTF. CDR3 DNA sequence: TGCAGCGTTGAGGAGGAAAACTATGGCTACACCTTC.

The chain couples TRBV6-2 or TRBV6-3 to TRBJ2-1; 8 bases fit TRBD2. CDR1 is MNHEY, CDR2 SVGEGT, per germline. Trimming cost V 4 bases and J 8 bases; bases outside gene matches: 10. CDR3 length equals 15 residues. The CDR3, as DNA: TGTGCCAGCAGTTCCTTAGCGGGGAAGCTTGATGAGCAGTTCTTC. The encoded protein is CASSSLAGKLDEQFF.

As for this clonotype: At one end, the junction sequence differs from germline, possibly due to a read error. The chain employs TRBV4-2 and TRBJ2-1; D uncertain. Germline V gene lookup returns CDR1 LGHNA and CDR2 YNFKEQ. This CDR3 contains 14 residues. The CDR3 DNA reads TGTGCCAGCAGTCAAGGTATTGCGATTGGTGAGCAGTTCTTC. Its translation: CASSQGIAIGEQFF.